The text below deals with one TCR beta chain. No antigen is known for it. Measured with immunoSEQ multiplex PCR; TCRdb has only the in-frame clones, and not every one. The table has 140,000 to 150,000 clones, around 88% seen once. There are 12 residues in the CDR3. Germline loops: CDR1 MNHEY, CDR2 SVGAGI. The data were taken from a study of T cell responses to AZD1222 COVID-19 vaccine. Study results and caveats: Every sample of the repertoires postdated the peak T cell response. Spike-specific TCR breadth rose after two AZD1222 doses, and depth rose as well. Most donors were white British, females outnumbered males, and clonal diversity was possibly underestimated. Unmutated regions of variants are reportedly targeted by nearly half of spike-specific TCRs.

The sequence came from an adult in good health. The source was peripheral blood, collected on day 0 of AZD1222 vaccination. V usage is TRBV6-5 and J usage is TRBJ1-5; D perhaps matches TRBD1 (5 bases). The chain's CDR3 is CATGQGYQPQHF. The CDR3 DNA follows: TGTGCTACGGGGCAGGGCTATCAGCCCCAGCATTTT.